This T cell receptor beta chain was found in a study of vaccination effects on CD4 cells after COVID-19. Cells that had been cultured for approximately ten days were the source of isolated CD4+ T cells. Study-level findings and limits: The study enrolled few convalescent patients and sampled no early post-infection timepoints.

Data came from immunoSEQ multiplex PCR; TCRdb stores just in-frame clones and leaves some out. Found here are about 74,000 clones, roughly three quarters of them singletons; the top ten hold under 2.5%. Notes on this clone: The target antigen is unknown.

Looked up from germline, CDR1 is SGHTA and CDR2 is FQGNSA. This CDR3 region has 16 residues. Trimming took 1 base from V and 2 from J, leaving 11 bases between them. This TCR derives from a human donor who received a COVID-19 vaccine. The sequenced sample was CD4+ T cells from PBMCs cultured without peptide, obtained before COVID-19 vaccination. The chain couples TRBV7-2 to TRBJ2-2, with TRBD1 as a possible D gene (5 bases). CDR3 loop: CASSLVPDRNTGELFF. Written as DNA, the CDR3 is TGTGCCAGCAGCTTAGTACCAGACAGAAACACCGGGGAGCTGTTTTTT.